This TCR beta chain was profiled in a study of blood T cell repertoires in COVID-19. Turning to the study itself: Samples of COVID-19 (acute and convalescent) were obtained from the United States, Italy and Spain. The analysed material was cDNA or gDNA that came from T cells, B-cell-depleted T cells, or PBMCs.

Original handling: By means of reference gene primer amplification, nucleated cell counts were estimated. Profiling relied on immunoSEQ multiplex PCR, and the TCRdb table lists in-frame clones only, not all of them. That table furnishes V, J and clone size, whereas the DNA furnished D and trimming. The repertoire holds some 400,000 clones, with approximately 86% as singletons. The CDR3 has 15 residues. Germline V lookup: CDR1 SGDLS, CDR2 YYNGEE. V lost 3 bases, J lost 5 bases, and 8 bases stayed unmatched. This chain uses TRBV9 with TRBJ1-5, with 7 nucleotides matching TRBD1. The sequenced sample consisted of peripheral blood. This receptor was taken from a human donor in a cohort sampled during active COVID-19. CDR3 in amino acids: CASSGQGGRDQPQHF. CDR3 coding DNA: TGTGCCAGCAGCGGACAGGGTGGCAGGGATCAGCCCCAGCATTTT.